Sequencing of this T cell receptor beta chain was carried out in a study of CD8+ T cells in alopecia areata. Study in general: Dosing spanned 6 to 18 months on tofacitinib, then 6 months off drug.

The study, taken as a whole, reports: Tofacitinib produced a significant decrease in scalp clonality and in expanded CD8+ clones among the top 100. Normal skin's resident alphabeta T cells are also sequenced in scalp samples.

The junction had 5 bases not matched to a gene; V was cut back by 0 bases and J by 2 bases. Germline loops: CDR1 LGHNA, CDR2 YNFKEQ. The CDR3 contains 17 residues. Turning to this clone: Its specificity is unknown.

cDNA serving as the sequencing template came from extracted, reverse transcribed RNA. Clones were sequenced by immunoSEQ multiplex PCR, and TCRdb holds only the in-frame ones, with some missing. This table holds more than 110,000 clones, roughly 54% found once. Treatment described: oral pan-JAK inhibitor, 5-10 mg twice daily. Source: CD8+ T cells sorted from blood, taken at week 4, from a patient treated with tofacitinib. The V gene is TRBV4-2, the J gene TRBJ1-5; 9 positions agree with TRBD1. This receptor was taken from a human donor with alopecia areata. The CDR3 DNA sequence: TGTGCCAGCAGCCAAGATTGGACAGGGGAGGGCAATCAGCCCCAGCATTTT. This encodes CASSQDWTGEGNQPQHF.